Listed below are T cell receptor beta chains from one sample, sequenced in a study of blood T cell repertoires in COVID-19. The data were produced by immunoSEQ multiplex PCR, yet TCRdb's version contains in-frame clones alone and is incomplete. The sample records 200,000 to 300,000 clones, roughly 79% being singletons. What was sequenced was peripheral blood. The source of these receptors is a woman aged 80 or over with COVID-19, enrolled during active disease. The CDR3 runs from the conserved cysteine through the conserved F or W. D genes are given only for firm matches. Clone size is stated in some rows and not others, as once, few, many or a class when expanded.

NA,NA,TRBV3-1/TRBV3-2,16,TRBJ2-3,TGTGCCAGCAGCCCCCGTGGCGGGGGCGGCACAGATACGCAGTATTTT,CASSPRGGGGTDTQYF
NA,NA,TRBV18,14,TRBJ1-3,TGTGCCAGCTCATCGGCAGGGGCTGGAAACACCATATATTTT,CASSSAGAGNTIYF
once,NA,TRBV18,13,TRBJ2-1,TGTGCCAGCTCACCATACCTAGCCGATGAGCAGTTCTTC,CASSPYLADEQFF
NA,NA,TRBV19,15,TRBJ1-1,TGTGCCAGTAGTATTCAGCCCAGGCTCGACGCTGAAGCTTTCTTT,CASSIQPRLDAEAFF
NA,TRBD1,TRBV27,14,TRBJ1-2,TGTGCCAGCAGTTTATCGAGGGACAGGCTCGGCTACACCTTC,CASSLSRDRLGYTF
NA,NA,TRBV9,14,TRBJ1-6,TGTGCCAGCAGCGCCGAGGGTGGTAATTCACCCCTCCACTTT,CASSAEGGNSPLHF
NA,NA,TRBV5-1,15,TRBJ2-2,TGCGCCAGCAGCTTGACTCCGTCCGGCACCGGGGAGCTGTTTTTT,CASSLTPSGTGELFF
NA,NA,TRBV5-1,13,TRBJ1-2,TGCGCCAGCAGCCCAAGCACTAGTCTTGGGTACACCTTC,CASSPSTSLGYTF
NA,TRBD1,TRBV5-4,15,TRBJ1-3,TGTGCCAGCAGCTTGGCGGGACAGGGTACAAACACCATATATTTT,CASSLAGQGTNTIYF
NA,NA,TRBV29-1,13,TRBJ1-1,TGCAGCGTTTCGCAGGGAGGAGTCACTGAAGCTTTCTTT,CSVSQGGVTEAFF
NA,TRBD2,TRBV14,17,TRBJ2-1,TGTGCCAGCAGCCAAGATCCCCGACTAGCGGGAGTCGATGAGCAGTTCTTC,CASSQDPRLAGVDEQFF
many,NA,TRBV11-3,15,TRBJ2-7,TGTGCCAGCAGCCAAACGGACAAGACTTCCTACGAGCAGTACTTC,CASSQTDKTSYEQYF
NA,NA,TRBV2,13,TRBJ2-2,TGTGCCAGCAGTGAAGCCTTCCTTGGGGAGCTGTTTTTT,CASSEAFLGELFF
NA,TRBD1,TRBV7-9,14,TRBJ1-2,TGTGCCAGCAGCTTTCCGGGACAGGGTGGAGGCTACACCTTC,CASSFPGQGGGYTF
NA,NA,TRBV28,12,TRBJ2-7,TGTGCCAGCAGTGTCCCCGGCTACGAGCAGTACTTC,CASSVPGYEQYF
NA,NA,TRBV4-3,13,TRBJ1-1,TGCGCCAGCAGCCAAGATCTCGGAGGTGAAGCTTTCTTT,CASSQDLGGEAFF
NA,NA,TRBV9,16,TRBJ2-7,TGTGCCAGCAGCGCCCGTGCTACCTCAACCTTCTACGAGCAGTACTTC,CASSARATSTFYEQYF
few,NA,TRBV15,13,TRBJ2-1,TGTGCCACCAGCAGAGTCGGGAACAATGAGCAGTTCTTC,CATSRVGNNEQFF
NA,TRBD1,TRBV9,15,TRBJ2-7,TGTGCCAGCAGCGTAAGTGACAGGGGGCGTGCAGAGCAGTACTTC,CASSVSDRGRAEQYF
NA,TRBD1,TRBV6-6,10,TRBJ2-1,TGTGCCATACGACAGGGTGAGCAGTTCTTC,CAIRQGEQFF
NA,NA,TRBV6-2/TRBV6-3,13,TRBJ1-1,TGTGCCAGCAGTTACGGTCTACAGGGTAATGCTTTCTTT,CASSYGLQGNAFF
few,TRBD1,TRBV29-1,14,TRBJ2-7,TGCAGCGTTGTGTTCCTGCGAGGGGGCGACGAGCAGTACTTC,CSVVFLRGGDEQYF
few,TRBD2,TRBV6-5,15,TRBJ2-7,TGTGCCAGCAGTTACCAGCCAGCGGGGGGCTACGAGCAGTACTTC,CASSYQPAGGYEQYF
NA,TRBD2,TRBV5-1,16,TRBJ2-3,TGCGCCAGCAGCTCCGGGACTAGCGGGAGTAAAGATACGCAGTATTTT,CASSSGTSGSKDTQYF
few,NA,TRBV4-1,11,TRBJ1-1,TGCGCCAGCCTGGGGGGCACTGAAGCTTTCTTT,CASLGGTEAFF
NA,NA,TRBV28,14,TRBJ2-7,TGTGCCAGCAGGGGGGCTCTAGCTTTCTACGAGCAGTACTTC,CASRGALAFYEQYF
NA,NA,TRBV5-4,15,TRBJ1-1,TGTGCCAGCAGCTCGAACATCGGGGTGAACACTGAAGCTTTCTTT,CASSSNIGVNTEAFF
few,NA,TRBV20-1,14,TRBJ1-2,TGCAGTGCTAGTTCGAACAGAGCTAACTATGGCTACACCTTC,CSASSNRANYGYTF
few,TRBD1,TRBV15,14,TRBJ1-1,TGTGCCACCAGCAGGGGACAGGGGGCCGCTGAAGCTTTCTTT,CATSRGQGAAEAFF
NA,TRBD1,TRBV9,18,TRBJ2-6,TGTGCCAGCAGCGCGGACAGGGGTCACCACTCTGGGGCCAACGTCCTGACTTTC,CASSADRGHHSGANVLTF
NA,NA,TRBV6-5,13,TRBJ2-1,TGTGCCAGCAGCCAGCGGCAGGTAAATGAGCAGTTCTTC,CASSQRQVNEQFF
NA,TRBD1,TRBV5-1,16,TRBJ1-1,TGCGCCAGCAGCCCTGGGACAGGGGGCGCGTGGACTGAAGCTTTCTTT,CASSPGTGGAWTEAFF
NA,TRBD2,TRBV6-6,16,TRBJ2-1,TGTGCCAGCAGTTTACTAGCGGGAATCTCCTACAATGAGCAGTTCTTC,CASSLLAGISYNEQFF
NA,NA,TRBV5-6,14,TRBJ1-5,TGTGCCAGCAGCTTGCTTGGCGGCGGTCAGCCCCAGCATTTT,CASSLLGGGQPQHF
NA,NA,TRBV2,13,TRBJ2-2,TGTGCCAGCAGTGAACAGGGCACCGGGGAGCTGTTTTTT,CASSEQGTGELFF
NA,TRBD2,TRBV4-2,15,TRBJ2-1,TGTGCCAGCAGCCAAGAAGGGACTAGGGTCGATGAGCAGTTCTTC,CASSQEGTRVDEQFF
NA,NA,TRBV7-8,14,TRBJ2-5,TGTGCCAGCAGCTTAGGGGGACAACGGGAGACCCAGTACTTC,CASSLGGQRETQYF
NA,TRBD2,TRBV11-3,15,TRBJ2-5,TGTGCCAGCAGCCACGCGGGGGGCTCTGGGGAGACCCAGTACTTC,CASSHAGGSGETQYF
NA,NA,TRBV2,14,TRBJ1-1,TGTGCCAGCAGCCTCTCAGGGGTAGGCACTGAAGCTTTCTTT,CASSLSGVGTEAFF
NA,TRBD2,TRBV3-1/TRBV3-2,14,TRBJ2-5,TGTGCCAGCAGTAAGCGGGGGGCCCAAGAGACCCAGTACTTC,CASSKRGAQETQYF
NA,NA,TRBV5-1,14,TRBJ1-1,TGCGCCAGCACCTTATGGGGGCCGAACACTGAAGCTTTCTTT,CASTLWGPNTEAFF
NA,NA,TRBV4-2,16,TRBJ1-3,TGTGCCAGCAGCCAAACGACGAGGAGGTCTGGAAACACCATATATTTT,CASSQTTRRSGNTIYF
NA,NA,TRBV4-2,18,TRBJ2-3,TGTGCCAGCAGCAGAGGTGACTGGGGGGGGCGCGGGGCAGATACGCAGTATTTT,CASSRGDWGGRGADTQYF
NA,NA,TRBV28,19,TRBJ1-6,TGTGCCAGCAGTTTATGGGGAGCGGGAAAAGTCGGGCCCTATTCACCCCTCCACTTT,CASSLWGAGKVGPYSPLHF
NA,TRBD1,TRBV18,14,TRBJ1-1,TGTGCCAGCTCACCAGGACAGGGAGGCACTGAAGCTTTCTTT,CASSPGQGGTEAFF